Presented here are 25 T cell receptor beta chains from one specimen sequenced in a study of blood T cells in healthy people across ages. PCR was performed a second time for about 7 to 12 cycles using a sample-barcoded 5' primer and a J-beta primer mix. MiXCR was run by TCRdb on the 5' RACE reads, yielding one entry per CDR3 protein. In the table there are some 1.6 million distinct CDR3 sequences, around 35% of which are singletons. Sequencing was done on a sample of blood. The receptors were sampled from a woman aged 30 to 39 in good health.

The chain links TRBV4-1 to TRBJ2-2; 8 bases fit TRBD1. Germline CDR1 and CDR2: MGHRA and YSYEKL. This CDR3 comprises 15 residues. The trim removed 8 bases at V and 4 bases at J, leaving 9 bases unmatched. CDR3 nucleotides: TGCGCCAGCCGGGGTACAGGGGGGAGCACCGGGGAGCTGTTTTTT. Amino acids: CASRGTGGSTGELFF.

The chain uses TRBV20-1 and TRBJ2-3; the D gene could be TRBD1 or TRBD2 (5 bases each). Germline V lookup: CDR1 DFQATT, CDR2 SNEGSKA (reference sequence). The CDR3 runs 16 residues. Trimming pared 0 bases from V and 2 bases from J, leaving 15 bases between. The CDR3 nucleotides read TGCAGTGCTAGAGATCTAGGGACGGAAGACACAGATACGCAGTATTTT. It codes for CSARDLGTEDTDTQYF.

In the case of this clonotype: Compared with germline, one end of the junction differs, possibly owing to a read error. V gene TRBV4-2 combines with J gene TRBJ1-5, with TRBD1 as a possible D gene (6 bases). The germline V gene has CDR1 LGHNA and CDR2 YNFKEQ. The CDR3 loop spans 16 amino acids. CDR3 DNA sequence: TGTGCCGGCAGCCAAGATTCGGGGGGCGCAGGTCAGCCCCAGCATTTT. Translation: CAGSQDSGGAGQPQHF.

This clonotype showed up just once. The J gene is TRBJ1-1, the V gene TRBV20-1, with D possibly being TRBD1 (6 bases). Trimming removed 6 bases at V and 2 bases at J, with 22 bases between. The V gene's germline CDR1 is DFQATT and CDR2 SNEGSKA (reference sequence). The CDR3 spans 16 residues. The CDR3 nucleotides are TGCAGTGCCCCGTCTGGGGGCAGGTGGACAAACACTGAAGCTTTCTTT. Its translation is CSAPSGGRWTNTEAFF.

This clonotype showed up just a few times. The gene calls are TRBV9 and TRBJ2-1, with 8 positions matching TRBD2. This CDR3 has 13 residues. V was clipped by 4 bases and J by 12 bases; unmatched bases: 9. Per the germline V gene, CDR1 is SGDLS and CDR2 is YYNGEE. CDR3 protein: CASSSTGGHGQFF. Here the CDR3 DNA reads TGTGCCAGCAGCTCGACGGGGGGGCACGGGCAGTTCTTC.

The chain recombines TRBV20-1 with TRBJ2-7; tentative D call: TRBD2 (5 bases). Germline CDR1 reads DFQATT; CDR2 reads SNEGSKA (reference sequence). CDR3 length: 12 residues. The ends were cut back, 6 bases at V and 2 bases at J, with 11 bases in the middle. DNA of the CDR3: TGCAGTGCGGAGGTTAGGGCCTACGAGCAGTACTTC. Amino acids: CSAEVRAYEQYF.

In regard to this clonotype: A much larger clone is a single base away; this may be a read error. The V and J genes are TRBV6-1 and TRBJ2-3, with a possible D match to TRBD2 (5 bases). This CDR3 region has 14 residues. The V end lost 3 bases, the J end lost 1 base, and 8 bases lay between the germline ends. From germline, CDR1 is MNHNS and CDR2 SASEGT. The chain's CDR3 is CASSDLRGTDTQYF. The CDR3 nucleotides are TGTGCCAGCAGTGACTTGAGGGGCACAGATACGCAGTATTTT.

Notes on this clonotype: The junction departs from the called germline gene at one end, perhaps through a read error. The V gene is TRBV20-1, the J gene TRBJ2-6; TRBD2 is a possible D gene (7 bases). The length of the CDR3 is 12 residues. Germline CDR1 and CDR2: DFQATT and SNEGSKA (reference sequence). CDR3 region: CSAKGGANVRTF. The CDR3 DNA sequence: TGCAGTGCTAAGGGGGGGGCCAACGTCCGGACTTTC.

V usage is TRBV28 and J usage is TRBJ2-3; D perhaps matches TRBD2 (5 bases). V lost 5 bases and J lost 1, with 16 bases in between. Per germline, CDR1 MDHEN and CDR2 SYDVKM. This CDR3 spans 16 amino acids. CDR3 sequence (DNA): TGTGCCAGCAGTCCCATCGGGCTCGGGGGCACAGATACGCAGTATTTT. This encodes CASSPIGLGGTDTQYF. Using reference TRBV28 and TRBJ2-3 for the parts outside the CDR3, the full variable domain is DVKVTQSSRYLVKRTGEKVFLECVQDMDHENMFWYRQDPGLGLRLIYFSYDVKMKEKGDIPEGYSVSREKKERFSLILESASTNQTSMYLCASSPIGLGGTDTQYFGPGTRLTVL.

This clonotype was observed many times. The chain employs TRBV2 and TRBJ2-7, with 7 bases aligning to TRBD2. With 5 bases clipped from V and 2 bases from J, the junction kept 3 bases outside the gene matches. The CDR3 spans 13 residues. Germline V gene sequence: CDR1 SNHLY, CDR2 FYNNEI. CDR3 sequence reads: CASSIGRTYEQYF. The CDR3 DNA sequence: TGTGCCAGCAGTATCGGGAGGACCTACGAGCAGTACTTC.

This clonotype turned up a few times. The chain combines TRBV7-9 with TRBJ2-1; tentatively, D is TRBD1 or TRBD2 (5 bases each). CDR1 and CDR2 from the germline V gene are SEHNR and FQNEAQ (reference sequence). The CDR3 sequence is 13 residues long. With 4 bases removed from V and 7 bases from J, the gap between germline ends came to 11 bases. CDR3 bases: TGTGCCAGCAGCTCGGGACCAAGGAATGAGCAGTTCTTC. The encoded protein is CASSSGPRNEQFF.

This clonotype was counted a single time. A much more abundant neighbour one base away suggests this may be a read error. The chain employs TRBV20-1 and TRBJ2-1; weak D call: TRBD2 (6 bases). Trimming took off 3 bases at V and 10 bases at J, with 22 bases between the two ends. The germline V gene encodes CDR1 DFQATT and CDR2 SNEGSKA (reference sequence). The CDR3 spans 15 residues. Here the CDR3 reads CSASGGRGPSYEQFF. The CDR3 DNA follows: TGCAGTGCTAGCGGGGGACGCGGACCCAGCTACGAGCAGTTCTTC.

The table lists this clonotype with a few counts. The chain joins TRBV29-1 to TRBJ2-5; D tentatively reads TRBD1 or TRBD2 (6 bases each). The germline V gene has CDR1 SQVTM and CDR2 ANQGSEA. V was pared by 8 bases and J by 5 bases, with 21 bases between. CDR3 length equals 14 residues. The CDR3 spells CSSSGEQGRETQYF. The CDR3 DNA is TGCAGCTCCTCGGGAGAACAGGGTAGGGAGACCCAGTACTTC.

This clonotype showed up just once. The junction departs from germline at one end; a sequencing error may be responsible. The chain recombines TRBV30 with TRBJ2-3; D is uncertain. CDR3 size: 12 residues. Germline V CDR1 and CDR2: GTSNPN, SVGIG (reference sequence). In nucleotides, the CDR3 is TGTACCTGGAGTGGGTGGACAGATACGCAGTATTTT. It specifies CTWSGWTDTQYF. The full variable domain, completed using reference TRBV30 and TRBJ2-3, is SQTIHQWPATLVQPVGSPLSLECTVEGTSNPNLYWYRQAAGRGLQLLFYSVGIGQISSEVPQNLSASRPQDRQFILSSKKLLLSDSGFYLCTWSGWTDTQYFGPGTRLTVL.

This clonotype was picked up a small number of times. This CDR3 reads CASFYTGGANNEQFF. The CDR3 DNA follows: TGCGCCAGCTTCTACACAGGAGGCGCCAACAATGAGCAGTTCTTC. The chain joins TRBV10-2 to TRBJ2-1; D may be TRBD1 or TRBD2 (5 bases each). CDR1 is WSHSY and CDR2 is SAAADI in the germline V gene. The CDR3 extends over 15 amino acids. The V and J ends lost 8 bases and 5 bases respectively, with 19 bases between them.

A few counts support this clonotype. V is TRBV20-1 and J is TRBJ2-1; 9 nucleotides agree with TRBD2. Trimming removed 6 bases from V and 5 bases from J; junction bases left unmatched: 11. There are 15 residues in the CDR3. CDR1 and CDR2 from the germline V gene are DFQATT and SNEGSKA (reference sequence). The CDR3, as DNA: TGCAGTGCGCCGCTAGCGGGACGGGGCCACAATGAGCAGTTCTTC. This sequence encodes CSAPLAGRGHNEQFF.

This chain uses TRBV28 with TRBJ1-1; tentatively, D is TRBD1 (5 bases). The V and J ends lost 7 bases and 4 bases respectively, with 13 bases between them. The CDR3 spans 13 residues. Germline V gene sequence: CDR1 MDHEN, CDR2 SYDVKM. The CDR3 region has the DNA TGTGCCAGCATGGAGATTGGGACCACTGAAGCTTTCTTT. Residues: CASMEIGTTEAFF.

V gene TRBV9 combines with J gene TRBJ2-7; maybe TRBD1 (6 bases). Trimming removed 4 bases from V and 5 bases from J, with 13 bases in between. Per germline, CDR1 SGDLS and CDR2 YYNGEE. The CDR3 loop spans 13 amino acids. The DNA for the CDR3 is TGTGCCAGCAGCCAAGGGGGAAGGGACGAGCAGTACTTC. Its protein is CASSQGGRDEQYF.

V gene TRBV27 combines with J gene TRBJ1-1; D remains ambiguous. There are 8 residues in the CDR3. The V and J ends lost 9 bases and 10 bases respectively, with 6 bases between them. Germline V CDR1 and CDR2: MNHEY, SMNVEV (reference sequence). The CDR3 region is CARYGAFF. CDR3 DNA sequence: TGTGCCAGATACGGAGCTTTCTTT.

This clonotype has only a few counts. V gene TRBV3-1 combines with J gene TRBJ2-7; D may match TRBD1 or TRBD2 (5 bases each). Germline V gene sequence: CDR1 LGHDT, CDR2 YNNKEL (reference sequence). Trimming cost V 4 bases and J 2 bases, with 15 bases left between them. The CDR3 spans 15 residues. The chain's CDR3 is CASSLGPLAAYEQYF. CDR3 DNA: TGTGCCAGCAGCCTGGGACCCCTGGCCGCCTACGAGCAGTACTTC.

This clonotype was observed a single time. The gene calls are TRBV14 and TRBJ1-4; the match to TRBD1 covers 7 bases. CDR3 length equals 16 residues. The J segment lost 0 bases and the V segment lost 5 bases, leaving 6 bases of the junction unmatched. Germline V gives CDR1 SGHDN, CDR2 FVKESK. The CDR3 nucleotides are TGTGCCAGCAGCAAGGGACAGCATGCAACTAATGAAAAACTGTTTTTT. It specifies CASSKGQHATNEKLFF.

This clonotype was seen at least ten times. The CDR3 sequence is CSAGTVQAFF. The CDR3 DNA sequence: TGCAGTGCTGGCACAGTGCAAGCTTTCTTT. The gene calls are TRBV20-1 and TRBJ1-1; unclear D gene. With 5 bases removed from V and 9 bases from J, the gap between germline ends came to 10 bases. Germline V CDR1 and CDR2: DFQATT, SNEGSKA (reference sequence). This CDR3 spans 10 amino acids.

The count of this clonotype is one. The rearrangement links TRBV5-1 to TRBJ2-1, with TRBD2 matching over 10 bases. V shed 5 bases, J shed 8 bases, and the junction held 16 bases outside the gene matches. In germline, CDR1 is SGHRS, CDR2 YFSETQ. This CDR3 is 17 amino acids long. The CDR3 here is CASSARTSGNYWDEQFF. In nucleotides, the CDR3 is TGCGCCAGCAGTGCAAGAACTAGCGGGAACTATTGGGATGAGCAGTTCTTC.

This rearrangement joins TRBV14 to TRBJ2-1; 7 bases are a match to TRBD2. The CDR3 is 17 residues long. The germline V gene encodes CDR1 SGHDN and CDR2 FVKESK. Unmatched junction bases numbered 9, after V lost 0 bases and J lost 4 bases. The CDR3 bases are TGTGCCAGCAGCCAAGATCGAGCCCAGCGGGGATACAATGAGCAGTTCTTC. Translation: CASSQDRAQRGYNEQFF.

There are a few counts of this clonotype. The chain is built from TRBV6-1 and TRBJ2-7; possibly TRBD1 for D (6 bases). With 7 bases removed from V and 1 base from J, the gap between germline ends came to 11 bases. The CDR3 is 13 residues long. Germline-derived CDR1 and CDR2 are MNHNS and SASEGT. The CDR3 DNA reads TGTGCCAGCATATTCGGACAGTCCTACGAGCAGTACTTC. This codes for CASIFGQSYEQYF.